This T cell receptor beta chain is drawn from a study of shared clonotypes between healthy human individuals. Overall study: Those who served as donors were a couple of women and a few men between the ages of 18 and 49. Each donor contributed plates that comprised three CD4 naive, three CD4 memory, two CD8 naive and one CD8 memory. Study-wide points: Generally, naive subsets came out with larger estimated richness than memory subsets.

Per germline, CDR1 LNHDA and CDR2 SQIVND (reference sequence). CDR3 length: 15 amino acids. Trimming cost V 3 bases and J 2 bases; bases outside gene matches: 5. Concerning this clone: The antigen is unknown.

Generated by immunoSEQ multiplex PCR, the TCRdb table keeps only in-frame clones and is missing some. The profile shows roughly 2 million clones, 95% of them singletons. This clonotype was obtained from a man aged 18 to 35 in good health. The sample comprised naive CD4+ T cells sorted from blood. Subset given: CD45RA+ positively selected. This sequence joins TRBV19 and TRBJ2-7, with 9 bases fitting TRBD1. CDR3 loop: CASSMGTGTTYEQYF. The CDR3 DNA sequence: TGTGCCAGTAGTATGGGGACAGGGACCACCTACGAGCAGTACTTC.